Listed here are 3 T cell receptor beta chains from one sample, sequenced in a study of post-analysis software for immune sequencing data. General study findings and limits: Patients used about 5 TRBV segments, including TRBV5-6, TRBV5-1 and TRBV20-1, more often than controls.

The antigens these receptors bind are not known. The TCR beta cDNA libraries contained unique molecular identifiers. TCRdb reprocessed the PCR reads with MiXCR, giving one entry per CDR3 protein. The table records more than 450,000 distinct CDR3 sequences, around 40% of them present only once. Sample: blood. All receptors derive from a girl under 18 with multiple sclerosis.

This clonotype was counted only a few times. The CDR3 here is CASSQGTGTDTQYF. CDR3 bases: TGCGCCAGCAGCCAGGGGACTGGCACAGATACGCAGTATTTT. J is TRBJ2-3 and V is TRBV5-1; the D call may be TRBD1 or TRBD2 (6 bases each). The ends were cut back, 4 bases at V and 1 base at J, with 10 bases in the middle. The germline gives CDR1 SGHRS, CDR2 YFSETQ. The CDR3 loop spans 14 amino acids.

The chain is built from TRBV7-2 and TRBJ1-2, with no clear D. CDR3 length: 14 residues. V shed 1 base and J shed 7 bases, with 13 bases lying between them. From germline, CDR1 is SGHTA and CDR2 FQGNSA. The CDR3 DNA is TGTGCCAGCAGCTTAGGTCCCGCGACGAGTGGCTACACCTTC. Translation gives CASSLGPATSGYTF.

The chain is built from TRBV7-2 and TRBJ2-3; 11 positions match TRBD2. The ends lost 5 bases at V and 11 bases at J; junction bases unmatched: 12. The germline gives CDR1 SGHTA, CDR2 FQGNSA. The CDR3 loop spans 15 amino acids. The CDR3 DNA sequence: TGTGCCAGCAGCGGGGACTTCGGGACTAGCGGACGGCAGTATTTT. Amino acid sequence: CASSGDFGTSGRQYF.